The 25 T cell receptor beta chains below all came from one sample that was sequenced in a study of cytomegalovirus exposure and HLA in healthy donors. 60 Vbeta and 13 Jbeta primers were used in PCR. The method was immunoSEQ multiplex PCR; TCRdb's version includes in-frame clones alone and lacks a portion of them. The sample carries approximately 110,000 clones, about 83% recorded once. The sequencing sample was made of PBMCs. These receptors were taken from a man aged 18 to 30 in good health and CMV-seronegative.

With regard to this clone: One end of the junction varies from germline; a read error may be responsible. The CDR3 here is CASSPPTGYGYTF. The CDR3 DNA sequence: TGTGCCAGCAGCCCCCCCACAGGCTATGGCTACACCTTC. V gene TRBV5-1 combines with J gene TRBJ1-2; possible D gene TRBD1, 5 bases. The CDR3 runs 13 residues. Germline loops: CDR1 SGHRS, CDR2 YFSETQ.

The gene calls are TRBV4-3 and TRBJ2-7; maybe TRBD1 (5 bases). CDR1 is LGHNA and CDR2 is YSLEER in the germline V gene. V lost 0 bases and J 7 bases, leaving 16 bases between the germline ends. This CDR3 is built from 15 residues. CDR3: CASSQDYPGSWEQYF. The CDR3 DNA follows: TGCGCCAGCAGCCAAGATTATCCAGGGTCTTGGGAGCAGTACTTC.

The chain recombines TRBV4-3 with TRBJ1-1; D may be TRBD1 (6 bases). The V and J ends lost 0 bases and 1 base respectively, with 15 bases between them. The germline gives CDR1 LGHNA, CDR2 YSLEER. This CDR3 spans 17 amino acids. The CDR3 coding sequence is TGCGCCAGCAGCCAAGATCGGGGGGCAGGGGAGAACACTGAAGCTTTCTTT. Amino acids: CASSQDRGAGENTEAFF.

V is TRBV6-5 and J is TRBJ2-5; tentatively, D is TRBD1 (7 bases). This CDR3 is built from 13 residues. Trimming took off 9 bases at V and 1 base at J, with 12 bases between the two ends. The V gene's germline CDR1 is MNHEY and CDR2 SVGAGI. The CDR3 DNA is TGTGCCAGTCGGAGGGGGCTCCAAGAGACCCAGTACTTC. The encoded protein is CASRRGLQETQYF.

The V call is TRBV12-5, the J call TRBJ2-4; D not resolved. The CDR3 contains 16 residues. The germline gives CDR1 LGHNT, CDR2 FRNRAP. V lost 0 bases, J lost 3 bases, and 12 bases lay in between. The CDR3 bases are TGTGCTAGTGGTTTGGTAATCGGAGTGGGCAAAAACATTCAGTACTTC. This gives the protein CASGLVIGVGKNIQYF. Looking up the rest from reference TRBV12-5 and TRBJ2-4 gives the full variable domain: DARVTQTPRHKVTEMGQEVTMRCQPILGHNTVFWYRQTMMQGLELLAYFRNRAPLDDSGMPKDRFSAEMPDATLATLKIQPSEPRDSAVYFCASGLVIGVGKNIQYFGAGTRLSVL.

DNA of the CDR3: TGTGCCAGCAGTGATCAGACAGGGGGGAACTATGGCTACACCTTC. This codes for CASSDQTGGNYGYTF. The genes are TRBV6-1 and TRBJ1-2; 9 nucleotides match TRBD1. The CDR3 consists of 15 residues. CDR1 and CDR2 from the germline V gene are MNHNS and SASEGT. The V gene end was trimmed by 3 bases and the J gene end by 2 bases; junction bases not matched to a gene: 4.

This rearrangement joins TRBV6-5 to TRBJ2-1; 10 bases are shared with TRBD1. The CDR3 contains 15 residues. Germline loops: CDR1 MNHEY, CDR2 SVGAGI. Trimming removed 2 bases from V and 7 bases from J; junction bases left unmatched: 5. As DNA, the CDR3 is TGTGCCAGCAGTTACGGGACAGGGGTGTTGAATGAGCAGTTCTTC. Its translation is CASSYGTGVLNEQFF.

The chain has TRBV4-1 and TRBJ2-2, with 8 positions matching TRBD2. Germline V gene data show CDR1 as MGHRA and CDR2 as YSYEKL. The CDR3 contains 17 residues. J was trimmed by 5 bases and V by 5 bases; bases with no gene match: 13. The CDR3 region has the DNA TGCGCCAGCAGCGCGGGACTCCTTAGACTAGCGACCGGGGAGCTGTTTTTT. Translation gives CASSAGLLRLATGELFF.

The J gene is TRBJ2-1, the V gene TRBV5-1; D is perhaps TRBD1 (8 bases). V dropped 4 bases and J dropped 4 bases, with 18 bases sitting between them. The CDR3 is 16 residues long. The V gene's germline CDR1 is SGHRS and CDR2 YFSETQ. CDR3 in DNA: TGCGCCAGCAGCCCCGGACAGGGAGGGGATTACAATGAGCAGTTCTTC. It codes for CASSPGQGGDYNEQFF.

The CDR3 loop is CASSPTSGSSYEQYF. In DNA form, the CDR3 reads TGCGCCAGCAGCCCTACTAGCGGGAGTTCCTACGAGCAGTACTTC. The chain is built from TRBV4-3 and TRBJ2-7; 11 bases fit TRBD2. In germline, CDR1 is LGHNA, CDR2 YSLEER. This CDR3 is 15 amino acids long. Trimming at V came to 4 bases and at J to 1 base, leaving 3 bases not matched to a gene.

CDR3 loop: CASRSWSTDTQYF. As DNA, the CDR3 is TGTGCCAGCCGGTCGTGGAGCACAGATACGCAGTATTTT. The chain couples TRBV2 to TRBJ2-3; unclear D gene. Trimming removed 8 bases from V and 0 bases from J, with 9 bases in between. This CDR3 region has 13 residues. The germline V gene encodes CDR1 SNHLY and CDR2 FYNNEI.

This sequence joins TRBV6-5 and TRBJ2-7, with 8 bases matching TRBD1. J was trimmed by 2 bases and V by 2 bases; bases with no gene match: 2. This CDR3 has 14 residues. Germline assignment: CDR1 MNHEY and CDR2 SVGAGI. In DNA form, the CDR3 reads TGTGCCAGCAGTTACGGGACAGGTGCCTACGAGCAGTACTTC. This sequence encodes CASSYGTGAYEQYF.

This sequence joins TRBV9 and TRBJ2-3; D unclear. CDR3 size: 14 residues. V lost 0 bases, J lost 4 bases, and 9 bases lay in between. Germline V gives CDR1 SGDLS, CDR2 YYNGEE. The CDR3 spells CASSVVSGADTQYF. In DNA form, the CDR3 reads TGTGCCAGCAGCGTAGTTTCGGGTGCAGATACGCAGTATTTT.

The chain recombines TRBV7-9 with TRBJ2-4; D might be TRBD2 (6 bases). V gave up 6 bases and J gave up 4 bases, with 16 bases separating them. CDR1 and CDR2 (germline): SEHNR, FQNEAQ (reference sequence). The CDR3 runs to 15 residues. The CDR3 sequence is CASSTPGLVKNIQYF. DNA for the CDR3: TGTGCCAGCAGTACACCGGGACTCGTGAAAAACATTCAGTACTTC.

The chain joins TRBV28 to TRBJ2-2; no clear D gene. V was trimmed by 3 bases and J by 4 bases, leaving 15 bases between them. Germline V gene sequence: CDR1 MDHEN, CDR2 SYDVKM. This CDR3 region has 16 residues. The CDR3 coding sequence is TGTGCCAGCAGTTTTACCTTTTTTTCGGGCACCGGGGAGCTGTTTTTT. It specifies CASSFTFFSGTGELFF.

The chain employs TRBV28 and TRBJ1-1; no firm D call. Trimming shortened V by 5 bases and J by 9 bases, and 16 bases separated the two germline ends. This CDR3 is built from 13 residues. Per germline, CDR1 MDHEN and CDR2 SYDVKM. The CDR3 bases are TGTGCCAGCAGTACCTCCTCGACAAGTAAAGCTTTCTTT. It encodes CASSTSSTSKAFF. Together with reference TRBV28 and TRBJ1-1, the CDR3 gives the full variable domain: DVKVTQSSRYLVKRTGEKVFLECVQDMDHENMFWYRQDPGLGLRLIYFSYDVKMKEKGDIPEGYSVSREKKERFSLILESASTNQTSMYLCASSTSSTSKAFFGQGTRLTVV.

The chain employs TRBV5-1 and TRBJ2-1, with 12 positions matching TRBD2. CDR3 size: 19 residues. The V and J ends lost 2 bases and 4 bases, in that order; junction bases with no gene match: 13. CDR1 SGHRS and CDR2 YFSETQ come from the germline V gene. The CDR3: CASSFGLAGIQWVYNEQFF. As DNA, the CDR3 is TGCGCCAGCAGCTTCGGACTAGCGGGAATCCAATGGGTTTACAATGAGCAGTTCTTC.

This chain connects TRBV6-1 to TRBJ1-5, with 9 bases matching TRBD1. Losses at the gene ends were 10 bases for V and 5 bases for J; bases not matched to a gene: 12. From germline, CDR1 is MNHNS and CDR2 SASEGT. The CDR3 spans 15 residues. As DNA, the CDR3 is TGTGCCACTCACCCGGGACAGGGTAGTCATCAGCCCCAGCATTTT. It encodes CATHPGQGSHQPQHF.

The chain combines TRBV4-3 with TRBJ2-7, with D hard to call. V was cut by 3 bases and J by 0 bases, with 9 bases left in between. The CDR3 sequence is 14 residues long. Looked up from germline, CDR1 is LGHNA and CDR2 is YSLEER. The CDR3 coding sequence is TGCGCCAGCAGCCAGACTCAGAGCTCCTACGAGCAGTACTTC. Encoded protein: CASSQTQSSYEQYF.

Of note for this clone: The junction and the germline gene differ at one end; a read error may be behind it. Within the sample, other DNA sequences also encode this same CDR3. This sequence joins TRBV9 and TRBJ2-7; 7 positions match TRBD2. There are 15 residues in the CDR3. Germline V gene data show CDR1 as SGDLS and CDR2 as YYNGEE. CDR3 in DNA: TGTGCCAGCAGTGTAGAGGGCGGGAGCTCCTACGAGCAGTACTTC. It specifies CASSVEGGSSYEQYF.

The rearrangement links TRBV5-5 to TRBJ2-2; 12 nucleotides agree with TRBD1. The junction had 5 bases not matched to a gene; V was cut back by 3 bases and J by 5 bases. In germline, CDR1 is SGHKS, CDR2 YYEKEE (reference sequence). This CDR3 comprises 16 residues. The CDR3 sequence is CASSWGQGAGTGELFF. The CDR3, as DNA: TGTGCCAGCAGCTGGGGACAGGGGGCGGGAACCGGGGAGCTGTTTTTT.

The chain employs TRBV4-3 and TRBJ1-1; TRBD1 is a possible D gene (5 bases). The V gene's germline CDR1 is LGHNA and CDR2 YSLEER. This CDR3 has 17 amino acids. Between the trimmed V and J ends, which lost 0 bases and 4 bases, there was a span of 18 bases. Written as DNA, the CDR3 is TGCGCCAGCAGCCAAGATCGGGGGTTAGGCGGAGGCACTGAAGCTTTCTTT. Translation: CASSQDRGLGGGTEAFF.

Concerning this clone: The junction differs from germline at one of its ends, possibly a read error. In DNA, the CDR3 is TGTGCCAGCAGCTACCAGGGCTCCCACGAGCAGTACTTC. Translation: CASSYQGSHEQYF. The chain has TRBV5-6 and TRBJ2-7; maybe TRBD1 (5 bases). The CDR3 is made up of 13 amino acids. Germline CDR1 and CDR2: SGHDT and YYEEEE.

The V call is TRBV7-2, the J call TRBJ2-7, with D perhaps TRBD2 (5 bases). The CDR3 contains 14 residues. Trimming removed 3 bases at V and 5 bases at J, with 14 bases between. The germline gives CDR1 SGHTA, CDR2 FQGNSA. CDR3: CASSFPGGRDEQYF. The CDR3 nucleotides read TGTGCCAGCAGCTTCCCGGGTGGGAGAGACGAGCAGTACTTC.

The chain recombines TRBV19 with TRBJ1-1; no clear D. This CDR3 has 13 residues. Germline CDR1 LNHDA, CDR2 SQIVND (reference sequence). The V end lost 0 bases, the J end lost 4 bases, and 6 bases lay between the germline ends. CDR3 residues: CASSIDGGTEAFF. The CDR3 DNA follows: TGTGCCAGTAGTATAGATGGAGGCACTGAAGCTTTCTTT.